The 22 T cell receptor beta chains listed next were all sequenced from one sample in a study of T cell responses to AZD1222 COVID-19 vaccine. Assay: immunoSEQ multiplex PCR; the TCRdb copy retains only in-frame clones and omits some. This sample has about 120,000 clones, with 70% to 90% found just once. The sequences come from peripheral blood, collected on day 0 of AZD1222 vaccination. These receptors were taken from an adult in good health.

V gene TRBV24-1 combines with J gene TRBJ2-2; 11 nucleotides line up with TRBD2. Germline CDR1 reads KGHDR; CDR2 reads SFDVKD. The CDR3 consists of 14 residues. The J segment lost 5 bases and the V segment lost 9 bases, leaving 4 bases of the junction unmatched. In nucleotides, the CDR3 is TGTGCCACCGGGGCTAGCGGGGGGACCGGGGAGCTGTTTTTT. The encoded protein is CATGASGGTGELFF.

The chain uses TRBV5-1 and TRBJ1-3, with TRBD1 matching over 7 bases. This CDR3 spans 14 amino acids. Germline values: CDR1 SGHRS, CDR2 YFSETQ. The ends lost 7 bases at V and 2 bases at J; junction bases unmatched: 6. The CDR3 is CASAQGGAGNTIYF. In nucleotides, the CDR3 is TGCGCCAGCGCGCAAGGGGGCGCTGGAAACACCATATATTTT.

This clone was detected once. The chain recombines TRBV2 with TRBJ1-6; 7 bases are a match to TRBD1. There are 18 residues in the CDR3. CDR1 and CDR2 (germline): SNHLY, FYNNEI. The J segment lost 7 bases and the V segment lost 6 bases, leaving 18 bases of the junction unmatched. The CDR3 nucleotides read TGTGCCAGCAGAACTCCCTCCAACCGGGGACAGAAAAATTCACCCCTCCACTTT. This gives the protein CASRTPSNRGQKNSPLHF.

V and J are TRBV10-3 and TRBJ1-1; the D gene is possibly TRBD1 (5 bases). The CDR3 consists of 15 residues. The V gene's germline CDR1 is ENHRY and CDR2 SYGVKD. V was shortened by 2 bases and J by 1 base, with 11 bases between the two germline ends. The CDR3 DNA follows: TGTGCCATCAGTGAGGGGGTAGGGACGAACACTGAAGCTTTCTTT. This codes for CAISEGVGTNTEAFF.

The chain couples TRBV3-1 (or the pseudogene TRBV3-2) to TRBJ2-1, with D perhaps being TRBD1 or TRBD2 (6 bases each). The germline gives CDR1 LGHDT, CDR2 YNNKEL (reference sequence). This CDR3 is built from 14 residues. The V and J ends lost 3 bases and 5 bases respectively, with 11 bases between them. The CDR3 protein is CASSHSGGNNEQFF. The CDR3 bases are TGTGCCAGCAGCCATTCCGGGGGCAACAATGAGCAGTTCTTC.

The rearrangement uses TRBV18 and TRBJ1-1, with 7 bases that match TRBD1. The length of the CDR3 is 15 residues. In germline, CDR1 is KGHSH, CDR2 LQKENI. The V gene end was trimmed by 3 bases and the J gene end by 3 bases; junction bases not matched to a gene: 7. CDR3 bases: TGTGCCAGCTCACCCCAACAGGGGTGGGACACTGAAGCTTTCTTT. Amino acids: CASSPQQGWDTEAFF.

This chain uses TRBV28 with TRBJ1-4; TRBD1 matches 7 bases. Per the germline V gene, CDR1 is MDHEN and CDR2 is SYDVKM. V lost 11 bases, J lost 5 bases, and 14 bases stayed unmatched. CDR3 length: 15 residues. CDR3 residues: CAHNFRGNGNEKLFF. The CDR3 coding sequence is TGTGCCCACAATTTCAGGGGGAACGGGAATGAAAAACTGTTTTTT. The complete variable domain, with remaining parts taken from reference TRBV28 and TRBJ1-4, reads DVKVTQSSRYLVKRTGEKVFLECVQDMDHENMFWYRQDPGLGLRLIYFSYDVKMKEKGDIPEGYSVSREKKERFSLILESASTNQTSMYLCAHNFRGNGNEKLFFGSGTQLSVL.

The rearrangement joins TRBV6-5 to TRBJ2-7, with D unclear. V was shortened by 0 bases and J by 6 bases, with 6 bases between the two germline ends. The germline V gene encodes CDR1 MNHEY and CDR2 SVGAGI. This CDR3 comprises 12 residues. CDR3 amino acids: CASSYSYGEQYF. CDR3 nucleotides: TGTGCCAGCAGTTACTCGTACGGCGAGCAGTACTTC.

This chain uses TRBV12-3 or TRBV12-4 with TRBJ1-1; unclear D gene. The CDR3 is 11 amino acids. V gave up 8 bases and J gave up 5 bases, with 9 bases separating them. This CDR3 is CASGPGTEAFF. Here the CDR3 DNA reads TGTGCCAGCGGACCGGGGACTGAAGCTTTCTTT.

The V gene is TRBV5-1, the J gene TRBJ2-3; 9 nucleotides align to TRBD1. This CDR3 has 15 residues. The ends lost 3 bases at V and 4 bases at J; junction bases unmatched: 6. Germline V gene sequence: CDR1 SGHRS, CDR2 YFSETQ. DNA of the CDR3: TGCGCCAGCAGCTGGGGACAGGGAGCGGCAGATACGCAGTATTTT. Encoded protein: CASSWGQGAADTQYF.

In this sample, this clone turned up once. This chain joins TRBV7-9 and TRBJ2-1; 8 nucleotides agree with TRBD2. Germline assignment: CDR1 SEHNR and CDR2 FQNEAQ (reference sequence). V was pared by 1 base and J by 3 bases, with 11 bases of the junction left unmatched. The CDR3 has 18 residues. The CDR3 is CASSLGGGAGAFYNEQFF. CDR3 DNA sequence: TGTGCCAGCAGCTTAGGGGGCGGAGCGGGAGCTTTCTACAATGAGCAGTTCTTC.

The V and J genes are TRBV11-2 and TRBJ1-1; TRBD1 is a possible D gene (5 bases). The CDR3 runs 14 residues. V gave up 2 bases and J gave up 5 bases, with 12 bases separating them. Per the germline V gene, CDR1 is SGHAT and CDR2 is FQNNGV. DNA for the CDR3: TGTGCCAGCAGCTTATGGGCAGGGCGGACTGAAGCTTTCTTT. It is translated as CASSLWAGRTEAFF.

This chain connects TRBV5-1 to TRBJ2-2, with D maybe TRBD2 (6 bases). Germline loops: CDR1 SGHRS, CDR2 YFSETQ. V lost 4 bases and J 6 bases, leaving 16 bases between the germline ends. CDR3 length: 15 residues. CDR3 region: CASSKFEGTAGELFF. Written as DNA, the CDR3 is TGCGCCAGCAGCAAGTTTGAGGGGACTGCCGGGGAGCTGTTTTTT.

On this clone itself: The junction differs from germline at one of its ends, possibly a read error. The V gene is TRBV12-5, the J gene TRBJ1-3; D possibly corresponds to TRBD1 (6 bases). CDR1 is LGHNT and CDR2 is FRNRAP in the germline V gene. The CDR3 is 14 amino acids. The CDR3 DNA sequence: TGTGCTAGTGGTCTAACAGGGTCTGGAGACACCATATATTTT. Its translation: CASGLTGSGDTIYF. The full variable domain, with the rest looked up from reference TRBV12-5 and TRBJ1-3, is DARVTQTPRHKVTEMGQEVTMRCQPILGHNTVFWYRQTMMQGLELLAYFRNRAPLDDSGMPKDRFSAEMPDATLATLKIQPSEPRDSAVYFCASGLTGSGDTIYFGEGSWLTVV.

This chain connects TRBV4-1 to TRBJ1-2; 8 positions match TRBD1. The CDR3 length is 16 residues. Trimming removed 2 bases from V and 8 bases from J; junction bases left unmatched: 13. The V gene's germline CDR1 is MGHRA and CDR2 YSYEKL. The CDR3 nucleotides are TGCGCCAGCAGCCAAATGACAGGGGAGAATCGAGGCGGCTACACCTTC. It specifies CASSQMTGENRGGYTF.

This sequence joins TRBV5-1 and TRBJ2-6; D possibly corresponds to TRBD1 (5 bases). CDR3 size: 15 residues. Germline-derived CDR1 and CDR2 are SGHRS and YFSETQ. V was clipped by 2 bases and J by 0 bases, with 6 bases between them. This chain's CDR3 is CASSLGHSGANVLTF. CDR3 nucleotides: TGCGCCAGCAGCTTAGGACACTCTGGGGCCAACGTCCTGACTTTC.

V is TRBV19 and J is TRBJ1-1, with D uncertain. The CDR3 consists of 13 residues. The ends were cut back, 5 bases at V and 0 bases at J, with 7 bases in the middle. CDR1 and CDR2 from the germline V gene are LNHDA and SQIVND (reference sequence). CDR3 sequence (DNA): TGTGCCAGTAGTGAAGGAGTGAACACTGAAGCTTTCTTT. Its protein product is CASSEGVNTEAFF.

The chain carries TRBV19 and TRBJ1-2, with TRBD1 as a possible D gene (6 bases). This CDR3 has 12 residues. Trimming took 7 bases from V and 6 from J, leaving 12 bases between them. Germline V gene lookup returns CDR1 LNHDA and CDR2 SQIVND (reference sequence). The CDR3 protein is CASNRQDHGYTF. The DNA for the CDR3 is TGTGCCAGTAATCGACAGGACCATGGCTACACCTTC.

V usage is TRBV12-3 or TRBV12-4 and J usage is TRBJ1-1; 8 bases are shared with TRBD1. CDR3 length: 13 residues. V lost 5 bases to trimming and J lost 11 bases; unmatched junction nucleotides: 10. The CDR3 DNA reads TGTGCCAGCAGTAGGGACAGGAGGCCTGCGGCTTTCTTT. The encoded protein is CASSRDRRPAAFF.

This clone has a handful of counts. This chain connects TRBV4-2 to TRBJ2-3, with 7 bases lining up with TRBD2. The V gene end was trimmed by 1 base and the J gene end by 1 base; junction bases not matched to a gene: 5. Germline V lookup: CDR1 LGHNA, CDR2 YNFKEQ. The CDR3 spans 16 residues. For the CDR3, the DNA is TGTGCCAGCAGCCAAGGGCTAAGCGGGGGCACAGATACGCAGTATTTT. Protein product: CASSQGLSGGTDTQYF.

V and J are TRBV7-2 and TRBJ1-2; 9 bases align to TRBD1. Germline V CDR1 and CDR2: SGHTA, FQGNSA. This CDR3 has 15 amino acids. V lost 5 bases, J lost 8 bases, and 12 bases stayed unmatched. The CDR3 reads CASSPGDRARGGYTF. CDR3 in DNA: TGTGCCAGCAGCCCCGGGGACAGGGCGAGAGGGGGCTACACCTTC.

The V and J genes are TRBV9 and TRBJ1-2, with D possibly being TRBD1 (6 bases). CDR1 is SGDLS and CDR2 is YYNGEE in the germline V gene. This CDR3 has 15 amino acids. V was pared by 0 bases and J by 2 bases, with 11 bases between. DNA for the CDR3: TGTGCCAGCAGCGTAGCTTCGACAGGAAACTATGGCTACACCTTC. It specifies CASSVASTGNYGYTF.